The subject of this entry is one T cell receptor (beta chain). In the original workflow: Amplification from reference gene primers served as the basis for estimated nucleated cell counts. Using immunoSEQ multiplex PCR, the repertoire was profiled, and TCRdb retains in-frame clones only, with some absent. For V, J and clone size, that table is used; D and trimming come from the DNA. The data hold about 220,000 clones, with over 70% observed a single time. This sample stems from a study of blood T cell repertoires in COVID-19. Across the study: Some COVID-19 samples were acute and others convalescent; all came from the United States, Italy and Spain. PBMCs, B-cell-depleted T cells, or T cells provided the cDNA or gDNA that made up the material.

CDR3 length: 13 residues. J gave up 3 bases and V 5 bases, and 0 bases lay outside the gene matches. Germline values: CDR1 LNHDA, CDR2 SQIVND (reference sequence). The chain carries TRBV19 and TRBJ2-2; the match to TRBD1 covers 7 bases. The TCR was taken from a woman aged 65 to 85 with acute or convalescent COVID-19. Material for sequencing was peripheral blood. The CDR3 loop reads CASSDRDTGELFF. CDR3 coding DNA: TGTGCCAGTAGTGACAGGGACACCGGGGAGCTGTTTTTT.